Sequencing of this T cell receptor beta chain was carried out in a study of prognosis after radiotherapy for stage I lung cancer. The overall study: The patients comprised approximately twelve men and roughly 6 women, spanning ages about 53 to 84 and having a median of 74.5 years. The study recorded squamous cell carcinoma in seven patients and adenocarcinoma in under 15. Findings and caveats of the study: Samples before stereotactic body radiation therapy had more unique TCR clones (median approximately 9,600 versus 7,200).

Germline CDR1 and CDR2: MNHNS and SASEGT. Trimming removed 9 bases at V and 4 bases at J, with 7 bases between. There are 11 residues in the CDR3. Starting from genomic DNA, TCR beta CDR3 was amplified through two-round multiplex PCR. The authors ran first-round PCR with primers specific to each TRBV and TRBJ gene. TCRdb called the multiplex PCR reads again in MiXCR, with one record for every CDR3 protein. This table holds under 75,000 distinct CDR3 sequences, approximately 25% found once. This clonotype was seen ten or more times. Its specificity is unknown. The TCR was taken from a donor over 45 with non-small cell lung cancer. Sequenced material: PBMCs, taken before or after stereotactic body radiation therapy (not recorded which). The chain carries TRBV6-1 and TRBJ1-3; D remains unclear. The CDR3 region is CASDVGNTIYF. The CDR3 DNA reads as TGTGCCAGTGACGTAGGAAACACCATATATTTT.